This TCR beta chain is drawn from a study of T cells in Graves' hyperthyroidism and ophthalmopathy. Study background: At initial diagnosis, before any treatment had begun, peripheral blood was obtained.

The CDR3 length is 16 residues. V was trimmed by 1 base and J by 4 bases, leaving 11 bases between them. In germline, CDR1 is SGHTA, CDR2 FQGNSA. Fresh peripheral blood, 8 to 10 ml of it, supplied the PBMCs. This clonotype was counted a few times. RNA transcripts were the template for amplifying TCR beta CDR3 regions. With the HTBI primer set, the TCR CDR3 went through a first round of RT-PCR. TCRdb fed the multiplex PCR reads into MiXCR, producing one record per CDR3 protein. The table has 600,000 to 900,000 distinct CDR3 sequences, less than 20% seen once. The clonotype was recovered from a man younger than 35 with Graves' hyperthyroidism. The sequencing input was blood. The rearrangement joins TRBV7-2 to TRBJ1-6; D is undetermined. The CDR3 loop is CASSLESRRYNSPLHF. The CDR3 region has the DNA TGTGCCAGCAGCTTAGAGAGTAGGAGATATAATTCACCCCTCCACTTT.